The 27 T cell receptor beta chains below all came from one sample that was sequenced in a study of breast tumors, draining lymph nodes, adjacent tissues. In TCRdb, the multiplex PCR reads were re-called with MiXCR into one record per CDR3 protein. The sample records about 150,000 distinct CDR3 sequences, 20% to 25% being singletons. Breast cancer patients provided tissue from their axillary draining lymph nodes. The specimen was axillary lymph node tissue. The receptors stem from a female donor with breast cancer. Some clones in this sample may be carry-over from other donors' samples.

In its sample, this clonotype was seen many times. The chain links TRBV9 to TRBJ2-5; TRBD2 aligns across 11 bases. J lost 2 bases, V lost 0 bases, and 12 bases had no gene match. The germline V gene has CDR1 SGDLS and CDR2 YYNGEE. This CDR3 is 19 amino acids long. The DNA for the CDR3 is TGTGCCAGCAGCGTAGAGGCTAGCGGGAGGCCGGGGTCTCAAGAGACCCAGTACTTC. This translates into CASSVEASGRPGSQETQYF.

The sample holds many counts of this clonotype. The rearrangement uses TRBV18 and TRBJ2-5, with D hard to call. Per germline, CDR1 KGHSH and CDR2 LQKENI. Trimming shortened V by 1 base and J by 2 bases, and 8 bases separated the two germline ends. The length of the CDR3 is 14 residues. The CDR3 sequence is CASSPRRVQETQYF. CDR3 DNA: TGTGCCAGCTCACCACGAAGGGTTCAAGAGACCCAGTACTTC.

This clonotype appeared many times. This chain uses TRBV2 with TRBJ2-1; D ambiguous. This CDR3 has 14 amino acids. V shed 7 bases and J shed 6 bases, with 16 bases lying between them. CDR1 and CDR2 (germline): SNHLY, FYNNEI. The CDR3 protein is CASTTRGDLNEQFF. The CDR3 coding sequence is TGTGCCAGCACTACCCGCGGAGATCTCAATGAGCAGTTCTTC.

A note on this clonotype: This may stem from a read error, because a much larger clone lies one nucleotide away. In DNA, the CDR3 is TGTGCCAGTGGGGAGTGGCGGGAGAGTAATGAGCAGTTCTTC. This codes for CASGEWRESNEQFF. V usage is TRBV19 and J usage is TRBJ2-1; 7 bases align to TRBD2. The germline gives CDR1 LNHDA, CDR2 SQIVND (reference sequence). This CDR3 has 14 residues. Trimming at V came to 8 bases and at J to 7 bases, leaving 11 bases not matched to a gene.

There are many counts of this clonotype. The rearrangement uses TRBV27 and TRBJ1-6; weak D call: TRBD1 (5 bases). The CDR3 totals 14 residues. Germline CDR1 and CDR2: MNHEY and SMNVEV (reference sequence). Trimming left V 3 bases short and J 10 bases short, with 13 bases between. This CDR3 reads CASSFATAFSPLHF. The CDR3 DNA reads as TGTGCCAGCAGTTTTGCGACAGCCTTCTCACCCCTCCACTTT.

Remarks on this clonotype: One base away lies a much larger clone, so this may be a sequencing read error. No conserved phenylalanine or tryptophan ends this CDR3, so it is likely a read error. The chain recombines TRBV7-9 with TRBJ2-1, with D perhaps TRBD2 (6 bases). Germline V CDR1 and CDR2: SEHNR, FQNEAQ (reference sequence). The germline V and J ends were trimmed by 5 bases and 5 bases, with 10 bases remaining between them. The CDR3 extends over 13 amino acids. This CDR3 is CASSLGSNNEQFL. For the CDR3, the DNA is TGTGCCAGCAGCCTCGGGAGTAACAATGAGCAGTTCTTG.

This clonotype appeared many times. V and J are TRBV4-1 and TRBJ2-5; D may be TRBD1 (5 bases). Germline values: CDR1 MGHRA, CDR2 YSYEKL. This CDR3 contains 13 residues. V was clipped by 3 bases and J by 5 bases, with 10 bases between them. CDR3 in DNA: TGCGCCAGCAGCCATATTGGACATGAGACCCAGTACTTC. Protein product: CASSHIGHETQYF.

This clonotype came up many times. This chain links TRBV7-2 with TRBJ2-3, with TRBD1 matching over 7 bases. V gave up 3 bases and J gave up 8 bases; unmatched junction bases: 5. Germline lookup yields CDR1 SGHTA and CDR2 FQGNSA. The CDR3 extends over 13 amino acids. CDR3 in amino acids: CASSFTGEGTQYF. For the CDR3, the DNA is TGTGCCAGCAGCTTTACAGGGGAAGGTACGCAGTATTTT.

The table lists this clonotype with many counts. V is TRBV6-1 and J is TRBJ2-7, with 7 bases matching TRBD2. V lost 3 bases, J lost 1 base, and 9 bases stayed unmatched. The CDR3 has 16 residues. Germline V lookup: CDR1 MNHNS, CDR2 SASEGT. CDR3 protein: CASSEVGGSWSYEQYF. CDR3 nucleotides: TGTGCCAGCAGTGAGGTGGGGGGGAGTTGGTCCTACGAGCAGTACTTC.

Note on this clonotype: A much larger clone sits a single nucleotide away, making a read error possible. The CDR3 region has the DNA TGTGCCAGCAGCTTAGGGACTGGCTCGCACGAGCAGTACTTC. This sequence encodes CASSLGTGSHEQYF. This chain links TRBV7-2 with TRBJ2-7, with D maybe TRBD2 (5 bases). The CDR3 is 14 amino acids. Trimming left V 1 base short and J 5 bases short, with 12 bases between. From germline, CDR1 is SGHTA and CDR2 FQGNSA.

This clonotype was seen only once. The chain combines TRBV20-1 with TRBJ2-5; the D gene is possibly TRBD1 (5 bases). The CDR3 contains 13 residues. V shed 3 bases and J shed 0 bases, with 8 bases lying between them. Germline V lookup: CDR1 DFQATT, CDR2 SNEGSKA (reference sequence). CDR3 bases: TGCAGTGCTAGCCAGGACAACCAAGAGACCCAGTACTTC. Amino acids: CSASQDNQETQYF.

This clonotype was seen at least ten times. Here the CDR3 DNA reads TGCAGTGCTAAAGGGACAGCGAGGAATGAGCAGTTCTTC. Its translation is CSAKGTARNEQFF. The V call is TRBV20-1, the J call TRBJ2-1; 7 bases line up with TRBD1. This CDR3 comprises 13 residues. The V gene's germline CDR1 is DFQATT and CDR2 SNEGSKA (reference sequence). V was clipped by 4 bases and J by 7 bases; unmatched bases: 7.

This chain links TRBV4-2 with TRBJ2-5; 9 bases are a match to TRBD2. There are 16 residues in the CDR3. Germline-derived CDR1 and CDR2 are LGHNA and YNFKEQ. After removal of 0 bases from V and 6 bases from J, the junction contained 8 bases not matched to a gene. Here the CDR3 reads CASSQDRAGGRKTQYF. CDR3 DNA sequence: TGTGCCAGCAGCCAAGACAGGGCGGGAGGGCGGAAGACCCAGTACTTC.

Worth noting for this clonotype: One base away lies a much larger clone, so this may be a sequencing read error. The V gene is TRBV3-1, the J gene TRBJ2-7; D perhaps matches TRBD1 (6 bases). CDR3 length: 12 amino acids. Germline V CDR1 and CDR2: LGHDT, YNNKEL (reference sequence). The CDR3 protein is CASSQEQGERYF. The CDR3 nucleotides are TGTGCCAGCAGCCAAGAACAGGGCGAGCGGTACTTC.

This clonotype was found many times. CDR3 protein: CASSFSLQPQHF. The CDR3 DNA sequence: TGTGCCAGCAGTTTTTCTCTTCAGCCCCAGCATTTT. The rearrangement joins TRBV12-3 or TRBV12-4 to TRBJ1-5; no clear D. The CDR3 length is 12 residues. The V gene lost 3 bases and the J gene lost 6 bases, with 6 bases spanning the gap.

This clonotype was detected many times. The chain carries TRBV6-5 and TRBJ2-7; 7 nucleotides align to TRBD1. There are 13 residues in the CDR3. Germline CDR1 reads MNHEY; CDR2 reads SVGAGI. V was pared by 5 bases and J by 6 bases, with 7 bases of the junction left unmatched. CDR3 sequence: CASSRTDRREQYF. The CDR3 DNA reads TGTGCCAGCAGTCGAACGGACAGGCGCGAGCAGTACTTC.

This clonotype was counted ten times or more. V gene TRBV20-1 combines with J gene TRBJ2-1; 10 bases are shared with TRBD2. Trimming took 6 bases from V and 4 from J; bases not matched to a gene: 12. The CDR3 loop spans 16 amino acids. From germline, CDR1 is DFQATT and CDR2 SNEGSKA (reference sequence). The DNA of the CDR3 is TGCAGTGCCCCAGGGCCTAGGACTAGCGGATACAATGAGCAGTTCTTC. Translation gives CSAPGPRTSGYNEQFF.

This clonotype was observed many times. The CDR3 DNA reads TGTGCCAGTAGCTCAGGACCGTATAATTCACCCCTCCACTTT. The encoded protein is CASSSGPYNSPLHF. The rearrangement links TRBV19 to TRBJ1-6; D not certain. Germline loops: CDR1 LNHDA, CDR2 SQIVND (reference sequence). V was cut by 6 bases and J by 4 bases, with 10 bases left in between. The CDR3 has 14 residues.

This clonotype came up a few times. The rearrangement uses TRBV28 and TRBJ2-3; the match to TRBD2 covers 8 bases. CDR1 and CDR2 from the germline V gene are MDHEN and SYDVKM. The CDR3 spans 14 residues. The J segment lost 2 bases and the V segment lost 5 bases, leaving 3 bases of the junction unmatched. The CDR3 sequence: CASSHSGITDTQYF. CDR3 nucleotide sequence: TGTGCCAGCAGTCATAGCGGGATCACAGATACGCAGTATTTT.

A note on this clonotype: This clone may be a read error of a much larger clone one base away. The gene calls are TRBV5-6 and TRBJ2-3, with TRBD1 matching over 11 bases. Germline V gives CDR1 SGHDT, CDR2 YYEEEE. Trimming removed 3 bases from V and 4 bases from J; junction bases left unmatched: 4. This CDR3 comprises 15 residues. CDR3 residues: CASSSGQGDADTQYF. The DNA for the CDR3 is TGTGCCAGCAGCTCGGGACAGGGGGACGCAGATACGCAGTATTTT.

This clonotype came up many times. CDR3 loop: CASTNTGGNTIYF. The DNA of the CDR3 is TGTGCCAGTACTAATACGGGCGGAAACACCATATATTTT. The chain couples TRBV19 to TRBJ1-3, with D uncertain. The CDR3 contains 13 residues. From germline, CDR1 is LNHDA and CDR2 SQIVND (reference sequence). V gave up 7 bases and J gave up 4 bases, with 11 bases separating them. Using reference TRBV19 and TRBJ1-3 for the parts outside the CDR3, the full variable domain is DGGITQSPKYLFRKEGQNVTLSCEQNLNHDAMYWYRQDPGQGLRLIYYSQIVNDFQKGDIAEGYSVSREKKESFPLTVTSAQKNPTAFYLCASTNTGGNTIYFGEGSWLTVV.

This clonotype came up many times. The genes are TRBV20-1 and TRBJ1-5, with no clear D. The CDR3 covers 14 residues. Trimming left V 1 base short and J 5 bases short, with 12 bases between. Germline V gene sequence: CDR1 DFQATT, CDR2 SNEGSKA (reference sequence). The CDR3 nucleotides are TGCAGTGCTAGAGCGCTGTCAGAGGATCAGCCCCAGCATTTT. Protein sequence: CSARALSEDQPQHF.

This clonotype has at least ten counts. V usage is TRBV20-1 and J usage is TRBJ2-7; D is unresolved. The CDR3 spans 10 residues. CDR1 is DFQATT and CDR2 is SNEGSKA in the germline V gene (reference sequence). Trimming pared 4 bases from V and 6 bases from J, leaving 7 bases between. The DNA for the CDR3 is TGCAGTGCTACCGGGTCCGAGCAGTACTTC. This gives the protein CSATGSEQYF.

A word on this clonotype: In this CDR3 the conserved last residue, phenylalanine or tryptophan, is missing, so a read error is likely. The rearrangement uses TRBV6-1 and TRBJ2-2; the D gene is possibly TRBD1 (5 bases). Germline assignment: CDR1 MNHNS and CDR2 SASEGT. V gave up 1 base and J gave up 7 bases, with 10 bases separating them. This CDR3 comprises 14 residues. The chain's CDR3 is CASSEVQGSGELFS. The CDR3 bases are TGTGCCAGCAGTGAAGTGCAGGGAAGCGGGGAGCTGTTTTCT.

As for this clonotype: A clone one base away is much larger, so this may be a read error. The chain is built from TRBV3-1 and TRBJ2-7; TRBD2 agrees at 9 bases. The CDR3 contains 16 residues. Germline trimming cut 1 base from V and 6 bases from J; bases unmatched to any gene: 10. In germline, CDR1 is LGHDT, CDR2 YNNKEL (reference sequence). Here the CDR3 reads CASSQVLSGSLGEQYF. The DNA of the CDR3 is TGTGCCAGCAGCCAAGTCCTTAGCGGGAGTCTCGGCGAGCAGTACTTC.

Concerning this clonotype itself: A much larger clone differs by one base, so this may be a read error. This rearrangement joins TRBV2 to TRBJ1-5, with TRBD1 as a possible D gene (5 bases). CDR1 SNHLY and CDR2 FYNNEI come from the germline V gene. V gave up 10 bases and J gave up 3 bases, with 13 bases separating them. The CDR3 length is 13 residues. The CDR3 nucleotides are TGTGCCAACAGCAGACAGCTCAATCAGCCCCAGCATTTT. This sequence encodes CANSRQLNQPQHF.

Details on this clonotype: This may stem from a read error, because a much larger clone lies one nucleotide away. The chain combines TRBV3-1 with TRBJ2-5; maybe TRBD1 (6 bases). The CDR3 runs to 15 residues. Germline assignment: CDR1 LGHDT and CDR2 YNNKEL (reference sequence). The CDR3 here is CASSHVGQLQETQHF. CDR3 nucleotides: TGTGCCAGCAGCCACGTTGGACAGCTTCAAGAGACCCAGCACTTC.